The 5 T cell receptor beta chains listed next were all sequenced from one sample in a study of T cells after somatic rescue of genetic block. Here immunoSEQ multiplex PCR was the method, and the copy in TCRdb shows in-frame clones only, minus some. The data contain more than 10,000 clones, around 70% of them singletons. Input material: peripheral blood mononuclear cells (PBMCs). All receptors derive from a boy younger than 18.

J is TRBJ2-5 and V is TRBV5-1, with 8 positions matching TRBD1. Germline lookup yields CDR1 SGHRS and CDR2 YFSETQ. V was clipped by 1 base and J by 2 bases; unmatched bases: 10. The CDR3 runs to 17 residues. CDR3 loop: CASSLTGTGPKQETQYF. CDR3 in DNA: TGCGCCAGCAGCTTGACCGGGACAGGCCCCAAGCAAGAGACCCAGTACTTC.

The rearrangement links TRBV18 to TRBJ2-3; D perhaps matches TRBD2 (5 bases). V gave up 6 bases and J gave up 0 bases, with 13 bases separating them. CDR3 length equals 15 residues. Germline loops: CDR1 KGHSH, CDR2 LQKENI. The CDR3 loop is CASSRREQSTDTQYF. DNA for the CDR3: TGTGCCAGCTCGCGCCGGGAACAGAGCACAGATACGCAGTATTTT.

The V and J genes are TRBV15 and TRBJ2-6; no clear D gene. V was clipped by 2 bases and J by 4 bases, with 6 bases between them. CDR1 and CDR2 from the germline V gene are LNHNV and YYDKDF (reference sequence). CDR3 size: 14 residues. The CDR3 region is CATSRKQGANVLTF. DNA of the CDR3: TGTGCCACCAGCAGAAAACAGGGGGCCAACGTCCTGACTTTC.

The rearrangement uses TRBV30 and TRBJ1-2; D is uncertain. Trimming shortened V by 2 bases and J by 2 bases, and 12 bases separated the two germline ends. The germline V gene encodes CDR1 GTSNPN and CDR2 SVGIG (reference sequence). This CDR3 comprises 14 residues. For the CDR3, the DNA is TGTGCCTGGAGTTTGCGGCGAAGGAACTATGGCTACACCTTC. Its protein is CAWSLRRRNYGYTF.

The genes are TRBV19 and TRBJ1-3, with D possibly being TRBD1 (6 bases). The CDR3 spans 16 residues. Per the germline V gene, CDR1 is LNHDA and CDR2 is SQIVND (reference sequence). V lost 5 bases to trimming and J lost 0 bases, with 14 bases between them. The CDR3 reads CASSAGQLFSGNTIYF. For the CDR3, the DNA is TGTGCCAGTAGTGCTGGACAGCTATTCTCTGGAAACACCATATATTTT.